The present TCR beta chain was sequenced within a study of cytomegalovirus exposure and HLA in healthy donors. Findings and limits, study-wide: According to a later analysis, TCR clusters from the first cohort tended to co-occur in the roughly 110 validation repertoires. The study recorded more than 150 TCR beta chains that were cytomegalovirus-associated.

Trimming took off 5 bases at V and 7 bases at J, with 6 bases between the two ends. Germline V lookup: CDR1 SGDLS, CDR2 YYNGEE. This CDR3 contains 10 residues. A remark on this clone: Its target is not known.

Repertoires were generated with immunoSEQ multiplex PCR, while TCRdb's copy carries only in-frame clones and drops some. This table has over 100,000 clones, 85% to 90% appearing once. The sequence came from a woman aged 18-29 years in good health and CMV-seronegative. Sample: PBMCs. The V and J genes are TRBV9 and TRBJ1-1; D is undetermined. The CDR3 nucleotides are TGTGCCAGCAGAGGCGGTGAAGCTTTCTTT. It codes for CASRGGEAFF.